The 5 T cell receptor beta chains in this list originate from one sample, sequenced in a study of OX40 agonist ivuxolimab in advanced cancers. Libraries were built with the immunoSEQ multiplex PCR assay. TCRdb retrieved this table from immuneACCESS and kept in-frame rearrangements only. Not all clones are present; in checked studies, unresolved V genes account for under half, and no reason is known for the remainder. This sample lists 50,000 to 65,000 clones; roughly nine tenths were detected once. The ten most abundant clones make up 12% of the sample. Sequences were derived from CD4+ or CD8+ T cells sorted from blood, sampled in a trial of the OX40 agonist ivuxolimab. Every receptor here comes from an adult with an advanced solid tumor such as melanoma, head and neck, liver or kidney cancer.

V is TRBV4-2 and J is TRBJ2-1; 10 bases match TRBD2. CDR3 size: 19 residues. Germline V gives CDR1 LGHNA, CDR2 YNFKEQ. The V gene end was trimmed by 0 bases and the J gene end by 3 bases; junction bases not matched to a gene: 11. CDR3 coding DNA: TGTGCCAGCAGCCAAGATGAGAGCGGGAGGGCCTTTTACTACAATGAGCAGTTCTTC. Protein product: CASSQDESGRAFYYNEQFF.

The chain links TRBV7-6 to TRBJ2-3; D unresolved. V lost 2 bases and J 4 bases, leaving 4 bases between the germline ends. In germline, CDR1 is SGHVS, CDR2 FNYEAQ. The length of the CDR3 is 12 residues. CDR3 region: CASSLPSDTQYF. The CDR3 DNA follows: TGTGCCAGCAGCTTACCCTCAGATACGCAGTATTTT.

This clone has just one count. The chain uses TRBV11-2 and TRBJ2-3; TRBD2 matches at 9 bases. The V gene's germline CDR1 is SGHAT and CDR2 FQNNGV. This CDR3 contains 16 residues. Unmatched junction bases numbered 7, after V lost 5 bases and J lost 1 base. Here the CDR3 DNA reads TGTGCCAGCAGCACTATAGCGGGGGCCCGCACAGATACGCAGTATTTT. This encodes CASSTIAGARTDTQYF.

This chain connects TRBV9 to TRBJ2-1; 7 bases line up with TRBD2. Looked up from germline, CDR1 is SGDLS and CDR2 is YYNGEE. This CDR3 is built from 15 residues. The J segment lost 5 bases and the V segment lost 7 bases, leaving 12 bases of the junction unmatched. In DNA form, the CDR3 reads TGTGCCAGCTCCCCCTCGGGACTATCCCACAATGAGCAGTTCTTC. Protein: CASSPSGLSHNEQFF.

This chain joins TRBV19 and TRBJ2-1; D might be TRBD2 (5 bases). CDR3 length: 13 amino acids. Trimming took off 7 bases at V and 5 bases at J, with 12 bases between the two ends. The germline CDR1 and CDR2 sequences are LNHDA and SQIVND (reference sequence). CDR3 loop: CASTLGLHNEQFF. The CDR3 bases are TGTGCCAGTACTCTAGGACTCCACAATGAGCAGTTCTTC.